This TCR beta chain was profiled in a study of OX40 agonist ivuxolimab in advanced cancers. The V and J ends lost 1 base and 4 bases respectively, with 5 bases between them. This CDR3 region has 13 residues. Per germline, CDR1 LNHDA and CDR2 SQIVND (reference sequence). Using immunoSEQ multiplex PCR, the repertoire was profiled, and TCRdb retains in-frame clones only, with some absent. Of about 45,000 clones listed, more than 75% are singletons. This sample comprised CD4+ or CD8+ T cells sorted from blood, obtained in a trial of the OX40 agonist ivuxolimab. The sequence was obtained from an adult with an advanced solid tumor such as melanoma, head and neck, liver or kidney cancer. This sequence joins TRBV19 and TRBJ1-3, with D uncertain. The CDR3 loop is CASSIAGGNTIYF. As DNA, the CDR3 is TGTGCCAGTAGTATAGCAGGAGGAAACACCATATATTTT.